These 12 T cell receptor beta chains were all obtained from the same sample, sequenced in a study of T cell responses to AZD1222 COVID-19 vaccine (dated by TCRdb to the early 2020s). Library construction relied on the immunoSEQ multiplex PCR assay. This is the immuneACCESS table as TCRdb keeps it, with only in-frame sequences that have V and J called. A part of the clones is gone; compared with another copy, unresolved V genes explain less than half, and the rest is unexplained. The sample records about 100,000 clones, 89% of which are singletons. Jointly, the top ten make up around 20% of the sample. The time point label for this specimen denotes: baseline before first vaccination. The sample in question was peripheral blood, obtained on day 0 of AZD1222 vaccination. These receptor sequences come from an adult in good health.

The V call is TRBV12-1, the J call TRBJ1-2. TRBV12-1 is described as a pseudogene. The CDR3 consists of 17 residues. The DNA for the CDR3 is TGTGCCAGCAGCTTTATTATGGTCAGACCTATAAACTATGGCTACACCTTC. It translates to CASSFIMVRPINYGYTF.

The CDR3 coding sequence is TGTGCCAGCAGCAGACTAGAACCCGGCACAGATACGCAGTATTTT. It encodes CASSRLEPGTDTQYF. This chain links TRBV9 with TRBJ2-3; possibly TRBD2 for D (6 bases). The germline gives CDR1 SGDLS, CDR2 YYNGEE. Trimming left V 4 bases short and J 1 base short, with 13 bases between. The CDR3 loop spans 15 amino acids.

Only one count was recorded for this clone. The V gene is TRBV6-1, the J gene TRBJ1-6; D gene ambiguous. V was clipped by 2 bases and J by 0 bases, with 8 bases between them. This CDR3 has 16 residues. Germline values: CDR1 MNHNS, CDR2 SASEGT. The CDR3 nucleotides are TGTGCCAGCAGTGAAACTCAGCTCTCCTATAATTCACCCCTCCACTTT. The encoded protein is CASSETQLSYNSPLHF.

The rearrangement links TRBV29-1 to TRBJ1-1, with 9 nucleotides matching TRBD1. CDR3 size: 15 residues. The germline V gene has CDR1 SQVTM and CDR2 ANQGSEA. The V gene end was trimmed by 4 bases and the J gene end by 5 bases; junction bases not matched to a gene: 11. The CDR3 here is CSVVLTGGAGTEAFF. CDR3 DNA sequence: TGCAGCGTTGTCCTAACAGGGGGCGCCGGTACTGAAGCTTTCTTT.

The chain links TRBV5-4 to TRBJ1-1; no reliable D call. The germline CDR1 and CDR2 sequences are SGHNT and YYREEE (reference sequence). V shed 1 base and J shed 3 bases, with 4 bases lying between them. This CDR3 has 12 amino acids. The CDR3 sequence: CASSLQDTEAFF. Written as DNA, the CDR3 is TGTGCCAGCAGCTTGCAGGACACTGAAGCTTTCTTT.

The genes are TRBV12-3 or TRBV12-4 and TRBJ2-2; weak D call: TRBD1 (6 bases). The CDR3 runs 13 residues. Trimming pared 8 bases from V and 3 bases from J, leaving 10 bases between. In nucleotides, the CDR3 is TGTGCCAGCGGGAGACAGGACACCGGGGAGCTGTTTTTT. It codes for CASGRQDTGELFF.

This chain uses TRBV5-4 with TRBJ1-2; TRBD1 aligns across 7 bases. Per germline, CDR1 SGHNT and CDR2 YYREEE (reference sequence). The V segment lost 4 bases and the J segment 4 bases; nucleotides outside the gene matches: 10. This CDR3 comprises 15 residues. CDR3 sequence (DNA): TGTGCCAGCAGCACAACCCGACAGGGAATCTATGGCTACACCTTC. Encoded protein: CASSTTRQGIYGYTF.

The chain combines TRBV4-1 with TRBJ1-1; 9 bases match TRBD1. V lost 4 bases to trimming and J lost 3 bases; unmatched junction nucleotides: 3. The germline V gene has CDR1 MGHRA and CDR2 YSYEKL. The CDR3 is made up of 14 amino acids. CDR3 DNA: TGCGCCAGCAGCCTCGGACAGGGGCACACTGAAGCTTTCTTT. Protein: CASSLGQGHTEAFF.

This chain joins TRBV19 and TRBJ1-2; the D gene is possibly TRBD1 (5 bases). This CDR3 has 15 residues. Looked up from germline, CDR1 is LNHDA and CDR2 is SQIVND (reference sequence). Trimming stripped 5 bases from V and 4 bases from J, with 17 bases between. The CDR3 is CASSPTGQEPYGYTF. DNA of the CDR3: TGTGCCAGTAGTCCCACGGGGCAGGAGCCCTATGGCTACACCTTC.

The DNA for the CDR3 is TGTGCCAGCAGCGTAGGGGACAGGGGGAAGGGGAGCACTGAAGCTTTCTTT. Amino acid sequence: CASSVGDRGKGSTEAFF. The chain has TRBV9 and TRBJ1-1; 11 bases map to TRBD1. J gave up 4 bases and V 0 bases, and 8 bases lay outside the gene matches. The CDR3 runs to 17 residues. The germline CDR1 and CDR2 sequences are SGDLS and YYNGEE.

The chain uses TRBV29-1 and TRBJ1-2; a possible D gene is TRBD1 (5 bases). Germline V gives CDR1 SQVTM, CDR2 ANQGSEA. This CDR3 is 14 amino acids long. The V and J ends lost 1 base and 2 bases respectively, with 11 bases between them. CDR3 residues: CSVEASTANYGYTF. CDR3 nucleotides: TGCAGCGTTGAAGCTTCGACAGCCAACTATGGCTACACCTTC.

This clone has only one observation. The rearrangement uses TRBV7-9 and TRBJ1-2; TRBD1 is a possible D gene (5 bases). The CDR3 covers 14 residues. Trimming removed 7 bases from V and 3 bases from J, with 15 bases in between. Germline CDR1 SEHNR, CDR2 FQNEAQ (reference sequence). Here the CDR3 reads CASTPDRNDYGYTF. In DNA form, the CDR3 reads TGTGCCAGCACCCCCGACAGAAACGACTATGGCTACACCTTC.